One sample yielded the 7 T cell receptor beta chains listed below, sequenced in a study of blood T cell repertoires in COVID-19. Here immunoSEQ multiplex PCR was the method, and the copy in TCRdb shows in-frame clones only, minus some. The sample has just under 350,000 clones, around nine tenths seen once. The sequencing sample was made of peripheral blood. The receptors derive from a woman aged 65 to 85 with COVID-19, enrolled during active disease.

The rearrangement joins TRBV7-3 to TRBJ2-5; D is uncertain. The CDR3 spans 11 residues. Looked up from germline, CDR1 is SGHTA and CDR2 is FQGTGA. With 5 bases removed from V and 5 bases from J, the gap between germline ends came to 6 bases. The CDR3 nucleotides read TGTGCCAGCAGCGACGGGGAGACCCAGTACTTC. It encodes CASSDGETQYF.

This sequence joins TRBV4-3 and TRBJ1-2; D unresolved. The V gene lost 4 bases and the J gene lost 5 bases, with 11 bases spanning the gap. Germline V CDR1 and CDR2: LGHNA, YSLEER. There are 13 residues in the CDR3. The CDR3 loop reads CASSPDIRYGYTF. CDR3 sequence (DNA): TGCGCCAGCAGCCCCGACATACGTTATGGCTACACCTTC.

The genes are TRBV3-1 (or the pseudogene TRBV3-2) and TRBJ2-3, with D tentatively TRBD1 (6 bases). Germline V CDR1 and CDR2: LGHDT, YNNKEL (reference sequence). The CDR3 spans 16 residues. With 4 bases removed from V and 2 bases from J, the gap between germline ends came to 16 bases. Here the CDR3 DNA reads TGTGCCAGCAGCCTGAGCCCGGACAGCACCACAGATACGCAGTATTTT. Its protein product is CASSLSPDSTTDTQYF.

J is TRBJ1-2 and V is TRBV6-6; D is perhaps TRBD1 (6 bases). Trimming stripped 6 bases from V and 3 bases from J, with 11 bases between. Germline lookup yields CDR1 MNHNY and CDR2 SVGAGI (reference sequence). The CDR3 consists of 13 residues. CDR3 protein: CASSPQGYYGYTF. In nucleotides, the CDR3 is TGTGCCAGCAGCCCTCAGGGGTACTATGGCTACACCTTC.

This sequence joins TRBV28 and TRBJ1-1; no reliable D call. With 6 bases removed from V and 3 bases from J, the gap between germline ends came to 11 bases. The CDR3 extends over 13 amino acids. The germline gives CDR1 MDHEN, CDR2 SYDVKM. Written as DNA, the CDR3 is TGTGCCAGCAGCCTCCTCGGTTACACTGAAGCTTTCTTT. Translation gives CASSLLGYTEAFF.

The chain joins TRBV4-3 to TRBJ1-2; D is possibly TRBD1 (6 bases). Germline values: CDR1 LGHNA, CDR2 YSLEER. Trimming removed 0 bases at V and 8 bases at J, with 13 bases between. The CDR3 spans 14 residues. In DNA form, the CDR3 reads TGCGCCAGCAGCCAAGAAGGGGGGAGGGGCGGCTACACCTTC. Its translation is CASSQEGGRGGYTF.

J is TRBJ1-6 and V is TRBV7-9; D might be TRBD1 (6 bases). V dropped 5 bases and J dropped 13 bases, with 9 bases sitting between them. Germline V gene data show CDR1 as SEHNR and CDR2 as FQNEAQ (reference sequence). This CDR3 has 11 amino acids. The CDR3 nucleotides are TGTGCCAGCAGCCCAGGGGTCCCCCTCCACTTT. Translating gives CASSPGVPLHF. The full variable domain, completed using reference TRBV7-9 and TRBJ1-6, is DTGVSQNPRHKITKRGQNVTFRCDPISEHNRLYWYRQTLGQGPEFLTYFQNEAQLEKSRLLSDRFSAERPKGSFSTLEIQRTEQGDSAMYLCASSPGVPLHFGNGTRLTVT.